Sequencing of this TCR beta chain was carried out in a study of T cells after yellow fever vaccination. Study results and caveats: Most primary-vaccination clones reappeared after the booster (approximately 95% CD4, 75% to 90% CD8). Contaminants from the bulk population, in the form of abundant clonotypes, could be found in FACS-sorted repertoires.

Making TCR cDNA involved 5'RACE template switching, which added UMIs and a universal primer site. In TCRdb, the 5' RACE reads were re-called with MiXCR into one record per CDR3 protein. The sample has 350,000 to 550,000 distinct CDR3 sequences, approximately 18% seen once. In this sample, this clonotype turned up a few times. Its antigen is not known. Germline V gene sequence: CDR1 SEHNR, CDR2 FQNEAQ (reference sequence). The CDR3 runs 15 residues. V was cut by 5 bases and J by 3 bases, with 16 bases left in between. This specimen was PBMCs, taken before the yellow fever booster vaccination. The chain has TRBV7-9 and TRBJ1-1; D is undetermined. This sequence originates from a man younger than 35 who received the YFV17D yellow fever vaccine. CDR3 coding DNA: TGTGCCAGCAGCAAGGGAGGCAGGCGGTACACTGAAGCTTTCTTT. It codes for CASSKGGRRYTEAFF.